This T cell receptor (beta chain) was profiled in a study of cytomegalovirus exposure and HLA in healthy donors. V shed 7 bases, J shed 6 bases, and the junction held 9 bases outside the gene matches. CDR1 SGHRS and CDR2 YFSETQ come from the germline V gene. This CDR3 comprises 14 residues. PCR primers comprised 60 Vbeta and 13 Jbeta primers. TCRdb's table, derived via immunoSEQ multiplex PCR, lists solely in-frame clones and lacks some. The top ten hold 0.8% to 1.3% of the sample, which has under 200,000 clones, about four fifths seen once. Sequences were obtained from PBMCs. The genes are TRBV5-1 and TRBJ2-3; 9 nucleotides line up with TRBD2. The source of this sequence is a man aged 25 to 45 in good health and CMV-seronegative. As DNA, the CDR3 is TGCGCCAGCCTCGCGGGAGGGTCCGTGGATACGCAGTATTTT. Protein sequence: CASLAGGSVDTQYF.